This entry lists 32 T cell receptor beta chains sequenced from one sample in a study of control samples from healthy donors and cancer patients (dated by TCRdb to the early 2020s). The library was produced with the immunoSEQ multiplex PCR assay. In TCRdb, the immuneACCESS table is reduced to in-frame sequences with V and J assigned. These tables do not hold every clone; where another copy was compared, an unresolved V gene accounts for under half, and the others remain unexplained. For this sample there are 150,000 or so clones; over 85% appear just once. The ten largest make up roughly 5.5% of the sample. Sequencing was performed on blood. The receptors stem from a man aged 18 to 29 in good health.

The chain has TRBV19 and TRBJ2-1; D might be TRBD2 (6 bases). CDR1 and CDR2 from the germline V gene are LNHDA and SQIVND (reference sequence). The germline V and J ends were trimmed by 0 bases and 0 bases, with 15 bases remaining between them. CDR3 size: 18 residues. CDR3 amino acids: CASSIDRTDGGSYNEQFF. The CDR3, as DNA: TGTGCCAGTAGTATAGATAGGACCGACGGGGGCTCCTACAATGAGCAGTTCTTC.

V and J are TRBV7-9 and TRBJ2-7; perhaps TRBD2 as D (5 bases). Germline V CDR1 and CDR2: SEHNR, FQNEAQ (reference sequence). With 5 bases removed from V and 4 bases from J, the gap between germline ends came to 21 bases. The CDR3 runs to 16 residues. The CDR3 bases are TGTGCCAGCAGCCCAGCTCGGGGAGCACTCGTTTACGAGCAGTACTTC. Translating gives CASSPARGALVYEQYF.

The sample holds a few counts of this clone. The chain joins TRBV12-3 or TRBV12-4 to TRBJ2-7; no definite D call. The length of the CDR3 is 12 residues. V lost 5 bases, J lost 2 bases, and 7 bases lay in between. CDR3 nucleotide sequence: TGTGCCAGCAGTCCCCAAGCCTACGAGCAGTACTTC. Translation gives CASSPQAYEQYF.

The V call is TRBV15, the J call TRBJ1-1; 7 bases are a match to TRBD1. Losses at the gene ends were 7 bases for V and 8 bases for J; bases not matched to a gene: 10. This CDR3 has 13 amino acids. Per germline, CDR1 LNHNV and CDR2 YYDKDF (reference sequence). CDR3 sequence (DNA): TGTGCCACCACCATCCTACGAGGGGGCGAAGCTTTCTTT. This codes for CATTILRGGEAFF.

The chain joins TRBV7-2 to TRBJ2-5, with 11 nucleotides matching TRBD2. The CDR3 is made up of 18 amino acids. J was trimmed by 2 bases and V by 4 bases; bases with no gene match: 12. Germline assignment: CDR1 SGHTA and CDR2 FQGNSA. In nucleotides, the CDR3 is TGTGCCAGCAGCTCACACACTAGCGGGAGTGTGTGGCAAGAGACCCAGTACTTC. Translation gives CASSSHTSGSVWQETQYF.

V usage is TRBV12-3 or TRBV12-4 and J usage is TRBJ1-1; TRBD1 is a possible D gene (5 bases). V lost 8 bases to trimming and J lost 7 bases, with 17 bases between them. The CDR3 contains 13 residues. The CDR3 loop reads CASRPRDLNEAFF. The CDR3 nucleotides are TGTGCCAGCCGCCCCCGGGACCTGAATGAAGCTTTCTTT.

V gene TRBV18 combines with J gene TRBJ1-6; D remains unclear. Germline V gene lookup returns CDR1 KGHSH and CDR2 LQKENI. The ends were cut back, 3 bases at V and 0 bases at J, with 9 bases in the middle. This CDR3 has 16 amino acids. In DNA form, the CDR3 reads TGTGCCAGCTCACCCGAAGTAAGCTCCTATAATTCACCCCTCCACTTT. Translating it yields CASSPEVSSYNSPLHF.

This clone was recorded a few times. The gene calls are TRBV11-2 and TRBJ1-5, with 12 bases that match TRBD1. CDR3 length: 16 amino acids. J was trimmed by 5 bases and V by 5 bases; bases with no gene match: 7. The germline CDR1 and CDR2 sequences are SGHAT and FQNNGV. Here the CDR3 reads CASSRGTGGADQPQHF. The CDR3, as DNA: TGTGCCAGCAGCCGAGGGACAGGGGGCGCCGATCAGCCCCAGCATTTT.

This chain links TRBV5-6 with TRBJ2-7; D gene unclear. This CDR3 has 14 amino acids. Germline V gene sequence: CDR1 SGHDT, CDR2 YYEEEE. V was trimmed by 7 bases and J by 6 bases, leaving 20 bases between them. The CDR3 nucleotides read TGTGCCAGCTCCACCCCTAACCTTTGGGGCGAGCAGTACTTC. Translating it yields CASSTPNLWGEQYF.

This rearrangement joins TRBV6-6 to TRBJ1-2; D is unresolved. The V gene's germline CDR1 is MNHNY and CDR2 SVGAGI (reference sequence). CDR3 length: 14 amino acids. Trimming cost V 2 bases and J 2 bases, with 9 bases left between them. The CDR3 region is CASSYPTTNYGYTF. CDR3 coding DNA: TGTGCCAGCAGTTACCCGACGACAAACTATGGCTACACCTTC.

This clone was observed a handful of times. The J gene is TRBJ2-7, the V gene TRBV13, with D possibly matching TRBD1 (6 bases). The CDR3 is made up of 16 amino acids. V lost 0 bases, J lost 2 bases, and 14 bases lay in between. Germline CDR1 is PRHDT and CDR2 is FYEKMQ (reference sequence). CDR3 region: CASSLGLGRDTYEQYF. In nucleotides, the CDR3 is TGTGCCAGCAGCTTAGGCCTCGGCAGGGACACCTACGAGCAGTACTTC. The whole variable domain, filled in from reference TRBV13 and TRBJ2-7, reads AAGVIQSPRHLIKEKRETATLKCYPIPRHDTVYWYQQGPGQDPQFLISFYEKMQSDKGSIPDRFSAQQFSDYHSELNMSSLELGDSALYFCASSLGLGRDTYEQYFGPGTRLTVT.

The chain carries TRBV7-6 and TRBJ2-3; possible D gene TRBD2, 5 bases. The CDR3 covers 12 residues. The germline V gene encodes CDR1 SGHVS and CDR2 FNYEAQ. Trimming pared 5 bases from V and 6 bases from J, leaving 9 bases between. The CDR3 region has the DNA TGTGCCAGCAGCATAAGGGAGGATACGCAGTATTTT. Its protein product is CASSIREDTQYF.

This chain uses TRBV11-2 with TRBJ2-1, with no clear D. Germline V CDR1 and CDR2: SGHAT, FQNNGV. The V end lost 3 bases, the J end lost 3 bases, and 18 bases lay between the germline ends. CDR3 length: 17 residues. CDR3 DNA: TGTGCCAGCAGCTTCTCGTTTACACGGAGACTCTACAATGAGCAGTTCTTC. This translates into CASSFSFTRRLYNEQFF.

A single count supports this clone. The chain recombines TRBV5-4 with TRBJ2-3; D possibly corresponds to TRBD1 (5 bases). This CDR3 comprises 13 residues. The V end was cut by 0 bases, the J end by 8 bases, with 10 bases between. Per the germline V gene, CDR1 is SGHNT and CDR2 is YYREEE (reference sequence). CDR3 nucleotides: TGTGCCAGCAGCTTGGGGACACCTGTTACGCAGTATTTT. This gives the protein CASSLGTPVTQYF.

The chain recombines TRBV7-8 with TRBJ2-5; D unclear. CDR1 is SGHVS and CDR2 is FQNEAQ in the germline V gene. The CDR3 is 13 residues long. V lost 3 bases to trimming and J lost 4 bases, with 9 bases between them. This chain's CDR3 is CASSFALAETQYF. CDR3 DNA sequence: TGTGCCAGCAGCTTCGCTTTGGCAGAGACCCAGTACTTC.

The genes are TRBV6-5 and TRBJ2-7, with D possibly matching TRBD2 (6 bases). CDR3 size: 13 residues. In germline, CDR1 is MNHEY, CDR2 SVGAGI. V was clipped by 8 bases and J by 7 bases, with 18 bases between them. The CDR3 DNA reads TGTGCCAGCGGCCGGGACTTCGGTCGGGAGCAGTACTTC. Its translation is CASGRDFGREQYF.

The V call is TRBV9, the J call TRBJ1-2; TRBD1 aligns across 9 bases. This CDR3 is 13 amino acids long. Germline CDR1 and CDR2: SGDLS and YYNGEE. The ends lost 2 bases at V and 8 bases at J; junction bases unmatched: 4. The CDR3 reads CASSVGQGSGYTF. CDR3 sequence (DNA): TGTGCCAGCAGCGTGGGACAGGGATCCGGCTACACCTTC.

The chain uses TRBV6-1 and TRBJ1-1, with a tentative D call TRBD1 (5 bases). The V gene's germline CDR1 is MNHNS and CDR2 SASEGT. V was pared by 2 bases and J by 1 base, with 11 bases between. The CDR3 consists of 15 residues. The CDR3 spells CASSESGGGNTEAFF. The DNA for the CDR3 is TGTGCCAGCAGTGAATCGGGGGGTGGGAACACTGAAGCTTTCTTT.

In nucleotides, the CDR3 is TGTGCCAGCAGGCGACAGGGAGGAGTCGGGGAGCTGTTTTTT. It codes for CASRRQGGVGELFF. The chain uses TRBV5-4 and TRBJ2-2, with TRBD1 as a possible D gene (7 bases). The CDR3 covers 14 residues. V shed 5 bases and J shed 7 bases, with 15 bases lying between them. Germline CDR1 and CDR2: SGHNT and YYREEE (reference sequence).

The chain recombines TRBV27 with TRBJ2-7; possible D gene TRBD1, 6 bases. The CDR3 loop spans 12 amino acids. The V and J ends lost 6 bases and 5 bases respectively, with 11 bases between them. Germline CDR1 MNHEY, CDR2 SMNVEV (reference sequence). In nucleotides, the CDR3 is TGTGCCAGCAGGAGTGGGGGCAACGAGCAGTACTTC. Residues: CASRSGGNEQYF.

This sequence joins TRBV25-1 and TRBJ1-4; D possibly corresponds to TRBD1 (6 bases). CDR1 MGHDK and CDR2 SYGVNS come from the germline V gene. V was cut by 4 bases and J by 10 bases, with 19 bases left in between. This CDR3 spans 15 amino acids. CDR3 DNA sequence: TGTGCCAGCAGTGTCACACAGGGTTTTGCCGGAAAACTGTTTTTT. It specifies CASSVTQGFAGKLFF. Filled out from reference TRBV25-1 and TRBJ1-4, the complete variable domain reads EADIYQTPRYLVIGTGKKITLECSQTMGHDKMYWYQQDPGMELHLIHYSYGVNSTEKGDLSSESTVSRIRTEHFPLTLESARPSHTSQYLCASSVTQGFAGKLFFGSGTQLSVL.

In its sample, this clone was seen once. This chain links TRBV11-2 with TRBJ1-1; D call uncertain. This CDR3 spans 13 amino acids. V lost 1 base and J 5 bases, leaving 8 bases between the germline ends. The germline CDR1 and CDR2 sequences are SGHAT and FQNNGV. CDR3 region: CASSLVGRTEAFF. The CDR3 nucleotides are TGTGCCAGCAGCTTAGTCGGACGGACTGAAGCTTTCTTT.

V and J are TRBV6-1 and TRBJ1-1, with D uncertain. This CDR3 has 13 amino acids. Trimming stripped 3 bases from V and 3 bases from J, with 8 bases between. Germline CDR1 and CDR2: MNHNS and SASEGT. In DNA form, the CDR3 reads TGTGCCAGCAGTGACGGCCCGGACACTGAAGCTTTCTTT. Translated: CASSDGPDTEAFF.

Comments on this clone: In the same sample, other DNA sequences code for this CDR3. The CDR3 DNA reads as TGCAGCGTTGAAGGACAGGGATTCACAGATACGCAGTATTTT. It specifies CSVEGQGFTDTQYF. This sequence joins TRBV29-1 and TRBJ2-3, with TRBD1 identical over 7 bases. Germline V CDR1 and CDR2: SQVTM, ANQGSEA. This CDR3 is built from 14 residues. V lost 1 base and J lost 2; bases outside the gene matches: 3.

The genes are TRBV29-1 and TRBJ1-3; the match to TRBD1 covers 8 bases. Germline-derived CDR1 and CDR2 are SQVTM and ANQGSEA. This CDR3 spans 17 amino acids. The ends lost 1 base at V and 0 bases at J; junction bases unmatched: 8. The chain's CDR3 is CSVEVTGQAFSGNTIYF. The CDR3 coding sequence is TGCAGCGTTGAAGTAACGGGACAGGCCTTCTCTGGAAACACCATATATTTT.

The chain combines TRBV19 with TRBJ1-5, with TRBD1 identical over 7 bases. V shed 2 bases and J 0 bases; nucleotides not matched to a gene: 7. The CDR3 covers 17 residues. Germline-derived CDR1 and CDR2 are LNHDA and SQIVND (reference sequence). The CDR3 sequence is CASSIRPAGGSNQPQHF. CDR3 in DNA: TGTGCCAGTAGTATAAGGCCGGCAGGGGGTAGCAATCAGCCCCAGCATTTT.

The rearrangement uses TRBV5-4 and TRBJ1-2, with a weak D call TRBD1 (6 bases). CDR1 is SGHNT and CDR2 is YYREEE in the germline V gene (reference sequence). Trimming removed 2 bases from V and 8 bases from J, with 13 bases in between. The CDR3 covers 13 residues. CDR3 in amino acids: CASSFRGARGYTF. The CDR3 nucleotides are TGTGCCAGCAGCTTTCGGGGGGCGCGGGGCTACACCTTC.

This chain links TRBV10-3 with TRBJ1-2, with a weak D call TRBD1 (5 bases). The CDR3 has 13 amino acids. CDR1 is ENHRY, CDR2 SYGVKD, per germline. Trimming removed 8 bases at V and 5 bases at J, with 15 bases between. The DNA of the CDR3 is TGTGCCATCTCCGGGGGGGGGAAATATGGCTACACCTTC. This gives the protein CAISGGGKYGYTF.

This rearrangement joins TRBV6-2 or TRBV6-3 to TRBJ1-5; TRBD1 matches at 9 bases. This CDR3 has 16 residues. Germline loops: CDR1 MNHEY, CDR2 SVGEGT. The V and J ends lost 0 bases and 3 bases, in that order; junction bases with no gene match: 3. The CDR3 DNA follows: TGTGCCAGCAGTTACTCCAGGACAGGGGACAATCAGCCCCAGCATTTT. The encoded protein is CASSYSRTGDNQPQHF.

This chain links TRBV6-4 with TRBJ2-2; 8 bases line up with TRBD2. The CDR3 is made up of 13 amino acids. The J segment lost 3 bases and the V segment lost 6 bases, leaving 0 bases of the junction unmatched. Per germline, CDR1 MRHNA and CDR2 SNTAGT. The CDR3 nucleotides are TGTGCCAGCAGCGGGAGGGACACCGGGGAGCTGTTTTTT. It codes for CASSGRDTGELFF.

The genes are TRBV5-5 and TRBJ2-7, with D maybe TRBD1 (5 bases). The V end lost 4 bases, the J end lost 4 bases, and 24 bases lay between the germline ends. Germline CDR1 SGHKS, CDR2 YYEKEE (reference sequence). The CDR3 is made up of 17 amino acids. The CDR3 coding sequence is TGTGCCAGCAGCCTGATTGATGTTGGGGCAGAAAGTTACGAGCAGTACTTC. Translation gives CASSLIDVGAESYEQYF.

This clone appeared a single time. The rearrangement uses TRBV7-2 and TRBJ2-7; D not resolved. Trimming left V 3 bases short and J 7 bases short, with 7 bases between. The CDR3 has 11 residues. The germline V gene has CDR1 SGHTA and CDR2 FQGNSA. The CDR3 DNA follows: TGTGCCAGCAGCTTTACGCGGGAGCAGTACTTC. Encoded protein: CASSFTREQYF.